The clone carrying this TCR beta chain has just one count. Antigen: not known. Oncomine TCR Beta short-read sequencing was applied to DNA from cultured CD4+ T cells. One entry per CDR3 protein results from TCRdb running MiXCR on the PCR reads. Among roughly 8,400 distinct CDR3 sequences listed, under 50% were seen once. The data belong to a study of vaccination and CD4 T cells after COVID-19. CDR1 is SGHRS, CDR2 YFSETQ, per germline. The ends lost 1 base at V and 1 base at J; junction bases unmatched: 4. The CDR3 is made up of 16 amino acids. Treatment reported: approximately 9-day PBMC culture with coronavirus spike peptide pools or control peptides (ViraFEST assay). During the years 2011-2018, before the COVID-19 pandemic, the unexposed donor's CD4+ T cells were collected.

The TCR sequence derives from a human donor in good health. The chain uses TRBV5-1 and TRBJ2-1; TRBD2 matches 8 bases. The source material was CD4+ T cells from blood, cultured in vitro. The CDR3 reads CASSLRQRGSYNEQFF. As DNA, the CDR3 is TGCGCCAGCAGCTTGAGACAGCGGGGGTCCTACAATGAGCAGTTCTTC.